This entry concerns a single T cell receptor beta chain. The antigen is not known. The sample has other DNA sequences that encode this CDR3 too. Runs used v3.0 of the immunoSEQ assay and were done at survey level. Assay used: immunoSEQ multiplex PCR; TCRdb lists only in-frame clones, some missing. The table records 25,000 to 35,000 clones, roughly 90% of them present only once. The source of the sample is a study of long-term antiretroviral therapy in people with HIV. The CDR3 is made up of 13 amino acids. In germline, CDR1 is SGHTA, CDR2 FQGNSA. Trimming cost V 1 base and J 4 bases, with 5 bases left between them. Study outcomes and limitations: ART preceded a rise in diversity that nonetheless stayed lower than in transplant donor controls. Blood dating 2004 to 2017 may reflect older ART regimens. Unavailable data included ART adherence, viral resistance and therapy changes (switches in treatment). Repertoires in HIV (unlike those of controls) had narrower CDR3 length ranges.

The rearrangement uses TRBV7-2 and TRBJ1-5; no reliable D call. The clonotype was recovered from a woman between 18 and 30 years old with HIV. This sample comprised unsorted PBMCs, obtained 0.5 years after starting antiretroviral therapy. As DNA, the CDR3 is TGTGCCAGCAGCTTAGTAGGGAATCAGCCCCAGCATTTT. Protein: CASSLVGNQPQHF.